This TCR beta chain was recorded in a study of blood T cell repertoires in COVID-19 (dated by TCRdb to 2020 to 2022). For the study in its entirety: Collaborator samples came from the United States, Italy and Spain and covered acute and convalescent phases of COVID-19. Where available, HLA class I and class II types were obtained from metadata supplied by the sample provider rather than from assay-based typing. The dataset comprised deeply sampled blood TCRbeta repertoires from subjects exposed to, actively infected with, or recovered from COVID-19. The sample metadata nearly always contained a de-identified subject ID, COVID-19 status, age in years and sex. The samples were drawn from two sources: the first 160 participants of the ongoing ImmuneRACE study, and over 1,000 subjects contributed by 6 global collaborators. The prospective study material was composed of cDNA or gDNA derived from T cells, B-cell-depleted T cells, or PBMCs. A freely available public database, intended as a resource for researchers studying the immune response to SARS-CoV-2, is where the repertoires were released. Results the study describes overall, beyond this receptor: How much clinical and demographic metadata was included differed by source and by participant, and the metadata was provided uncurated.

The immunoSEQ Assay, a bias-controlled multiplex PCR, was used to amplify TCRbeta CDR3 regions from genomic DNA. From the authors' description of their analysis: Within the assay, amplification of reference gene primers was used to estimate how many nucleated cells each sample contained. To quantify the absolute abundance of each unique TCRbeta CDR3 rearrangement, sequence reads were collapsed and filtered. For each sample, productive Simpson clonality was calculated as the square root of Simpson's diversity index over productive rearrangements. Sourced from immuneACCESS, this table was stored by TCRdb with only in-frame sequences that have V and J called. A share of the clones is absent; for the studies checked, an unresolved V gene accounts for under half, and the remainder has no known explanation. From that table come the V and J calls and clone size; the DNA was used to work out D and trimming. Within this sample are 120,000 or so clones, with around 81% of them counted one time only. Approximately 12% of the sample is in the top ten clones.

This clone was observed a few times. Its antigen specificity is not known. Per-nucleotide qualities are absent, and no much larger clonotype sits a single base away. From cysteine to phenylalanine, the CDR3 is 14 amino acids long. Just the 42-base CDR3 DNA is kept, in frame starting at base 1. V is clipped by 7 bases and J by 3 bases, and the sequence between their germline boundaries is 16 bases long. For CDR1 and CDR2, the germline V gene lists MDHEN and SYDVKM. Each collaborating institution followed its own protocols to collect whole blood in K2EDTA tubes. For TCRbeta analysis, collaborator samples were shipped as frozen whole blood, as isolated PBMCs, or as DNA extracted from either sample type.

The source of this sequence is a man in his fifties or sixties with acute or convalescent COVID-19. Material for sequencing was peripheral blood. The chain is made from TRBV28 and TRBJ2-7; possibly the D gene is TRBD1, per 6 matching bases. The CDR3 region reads CASTPGPGVYEQYF. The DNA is TGTGCCAGCACCCCGGGCCCAGGGGTCTACGAGCAGTACTTC.